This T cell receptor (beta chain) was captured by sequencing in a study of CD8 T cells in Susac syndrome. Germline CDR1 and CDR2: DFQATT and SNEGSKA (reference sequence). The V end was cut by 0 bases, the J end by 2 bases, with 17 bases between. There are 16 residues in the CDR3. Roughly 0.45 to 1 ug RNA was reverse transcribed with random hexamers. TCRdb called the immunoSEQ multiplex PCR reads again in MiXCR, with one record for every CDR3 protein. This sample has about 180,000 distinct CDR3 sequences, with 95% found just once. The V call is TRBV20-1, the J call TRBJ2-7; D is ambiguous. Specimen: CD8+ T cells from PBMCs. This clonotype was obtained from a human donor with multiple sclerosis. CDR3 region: CSARDQNGETPYEQYF. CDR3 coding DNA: TGCAGTGCTAGAGATCAAAATGGTGAAACGCCCTACGAGCAGTACTTC.